This TCR beta chain stems from a study of cytomegalovirus exposure and HLA in healthy donors. Study in general: In a later analysis, it was reported that the roughly 130 validation repertoires had been produced on the same platform as the 700 or so repertoires belonging to the first cohort.

Method: immunoSEQ multiplex PCR; TCRdb's copy keeps in-frame clones and lacks some. The data contain about 130,000 clones, around 86% of them singletons. The CDR3 sequence is 16 residues long. Germline assignment: CDR1 MDHEN and CDR2 SYDVKM. V was shortened by 6 bases and J by 1 base, with 15 bases between the two germline ends. This receptor was obtained from a young woman in good health and CMV-seronegative. The chain recombines TRBV28 with TRBJ2-2; a possible D gene is TRBD1 (5 bases). Sequencing used PBMCs. CDR3 sequence: CASSSPSQGNTGELFF. The CDR3 nucleotides read TGTGCCAGCAGCTCTCCGTCCCAGGGGAACACCGGGGAGCTGTTTTTT.